Sequencing of this T cell receptor (beta chain) was carried out in a study of T cells after yellow fever vaccination. Study-level findings and limits: Weaker overall, the secondary response nonetheless peaked faster (day 5 versus 15). Primary-vaccination clones mostly resurfaced post-booster (roughly 97% CD4, roughly 90% CD8).

This clonotype has at least ten counts. Its antigen is as yet unknown. One end of the junction fails to match germline, which may point to a read error. The V gene's germline CDR1 is LGHDT and CDR2 YNNKEL (reference sequence). This CDR3 spans 12 amino acids. Template-switching 5'RACE yielded the TCR cDNA; a universal primer site and UMIs were added in the process. TCRdb re-analysed the 5' RACE reads in MiXCR, keeping a single row per CDR3 protein. The repertoire includes 450,000 to 650,000 distinct CDR3 sequences, roughly a fifth of them detected once, and around 17% sits in the top ten. This chain joins TRBV3-1 and TRBJ1-6, with D perhaps matching TRBD1 (5 bases). This TCR was sampled from a man between 18 and 29 years old who received the YFV17D yellow fever vaccine. The specimen comprised PBMCs, sampled about 20 days after the first yellow fever vaccination. The CDR3 DNA is TGTGCCAGCAGCTTCACGCAGCGGGACCTAAACTTT. It is translated as CASSFTQRDLNF.